This T cell receptor (beta chain) was recorded in a study of shared clonotypes between healthy human individuals. Background on the study: Three plates each covered CD4 naive and memory; CD8 naive two, CD8 memory one.

Points on this clone: What it binds is not known.

Trimming pared 5 bases from V and 8 bases from J, leaving 19 bases between. The CDR3 spans 15 residues. Germline CDR1 is MGHRA and CDR2 is YSYEKL. Generated by immunoSEQ multiplex PCR, the TCRdb table keeps only in-frame clones and is missing some. The table shows under 850,000 clones, with more than 85% occurring only once. In the naive CD8 group, cells lacked CD45RO and were positively selected for CCR7, so terminally differentiated effector memory CD45RA+ cells were left out. Whole-study findings and limits: Clonotypes shared by all four donors outscored non-shared clonotypes in generation probability. Larger richness was generally estimated for naive than memory subsets.

Material: naive CD8+ T cells sorted from blood. This TCR derives from a man aged 25 to 40 in good health. The chain combines TRBV4-1 with TRBJ2-1; possible D gene TRBD1, 5 bases. The CDR3 here is CASSVLGAPGYEQFF. DNA for the CDR3: TGCGCCAGCAGCGTTCTCGGAGCCCCAGGGTATGAGCAGTTCTTC.